This is a list of T cell receptor beta chains from one sample in a study of graft-versus-host responses after intestinal transplantation. These TCRs' antigens remain unknown. Generated by immunoSEQ multiplex PCR, the TCRdb table keeps only in-frame clones and is missing some. The profile shows under 95,000 clones, approximately 80% of them singletons. Sequences were derived from unstimulated CD4+ T cells sorted from spleen or lymph node cells, sampled before intestinal transplant. These receptors all stem from a human donor who received an intestinal transplant. Each CDR3 is given with its conserved first and last residue. D genes are given only for firm matches. Part of the rows lack a size; the others show once, few, many or a class for expanded clones.

cdr3_nt cdr3_aa v_call clone_size j_call d_call
TGTGCCAGCTCACCACGGAGGGCAGGGTACAATGAGCAGTTCTTC CASSPRRAGYNEQFF TRBV18 once TRBJ2-1 NA
TGTGCCAGCAGCCGAGCGGGAGATAACTACGAGCAGTACTTC CASSRAGDNYEQYF TRBV9 NA TRBJ2-7 TRBD2
TGTGCCACCAGCAGAGATTTTTCGGGGGGGCGCGAGCAGTACTTC CATSRDFSGGREQYF TRBV15 NA TRBJ2-7 TRBD2
TGTGCCAGCAGCGCAAATAGCCCCTACCAAGAGACCCAGTACTTC CASSANSPYQETQYF TRBV7-9 NA TRBJ2-5 NA
TGTGCCTGGAGTCCCAGGGGGGAGACCCAGTACTTC CAWSPRGETQYF TRBV30 NA TRBJ2-5 TRBD1
TGTGCCAGCGGCAAGGGGGCGCCGGGTGTGTCACCCCTCCACTTT CASGKGAPGVSPLHF TRBV6-5 once TRBJ1-6 TRBD1
TGCGCCAGCAGCCCGATCCTGGGGCGGCGGTACTTC CASSPILGRRYF TRBV4-1 NA TRBJ2-4 NA
TGTGCCAGCAGCGCCATAGCGGGGGGAGCCTACAATGAGCAGTTCTTC CASSAIAGGAYNEQFF TRBV9 NA TRBJ2-1 TRBD2
TGTGCCAGCGGTTACAACAGGGTAAACACTGAAGCTTTCTTT CASGYNRVNTEAFF TRBV2 NA TRBJ1-1 NA
TGTGCCAGCAGCTTAGCGGCGGGGGAACGTGGCTACACCTTC CASSLAAGERGYTF TRBV7-9 NA TRBJ1-2 NA
TGTGCCAGTAGTCCCCCCGACAGACCCTTAACAGATACGCAGTATTTT CASSPPDRPLTDTQYF TRBV19 NA TRBJ2-3 NA
TGTGCCAGTAGTTCCACCATAGCGGGGGGGGCGACAGATACGCAGTATTTT CASSSTIAGGATDTQYF TRBV19 NA TRBJ2-3 TRBD2
TGTGCCAGCAGCTCCGCAGTTGGCGGAAACACCATATATTTT CASSSAVGGNTIYF TRBV11-2 NA TRBJ1-3 NA
TGCGCCAGCAGCTTATCGGGGAGGCTTGAAGCTTTCTTT CASSLSGRLEAFF TRBV5-1 NA TRBJ1-1 NA
TGTGCCAGCAGGACGTTGGGGAGCTCCTACAATGAGCAGTTCTTC CASRTLGSSYNEQFF TRBV2 NA TRBJ2-1 NA
TGTGCCAGCAGTACCCCGGTTAGAGAAGCTTTCTTT CASSTPVREAFF TRBV6-1 NA TRBJ1-1 NA